There are a few counts of the clone carrying this TCR beta chain. This record comes from a study of blood T cell repertoires in COVID-19. Background on the study: There were acute and convalescent COVID-19 samples, and they came from the United States, Italy and Spain.

The V and J ends lost 0 bases and 0 bases respectively, with 15 bases between them. This CDR3 region has 18 residues. The germline gives CDR1 LGHDT, CDR2 YNNKEL (reference sequence). Original processing methods: Researchers report that nucleated cell counts were estimated from reference gene primer amplification. Repertoires were generated with immunoSEQ multiplex PCR, while TCRdb's copy carries only in-frame clones and drops some. That table gives V, J and clone size, and the DNA gave D and trimming. The sample includes about 190,000 clones, about 88% of them seen just once. The sequencing sample was made of PBMCs or T cells enriched from blood (not recorded which). This receptor was taken from a woman aged 25 to 39 who had recovered from COVID-19. V usage is TRBV3-1 (or the pseudogene TRBV3-2) and J usage is TRBJ2-1; D gene uncertain. The DNA of the CDR3 is TGTGCCAGCAGCCAAGATATACCGCTTCCTAGCTCCTACAATGAGCAGTTCTTC. It specifies CASSQDIPLPSSYNEQFF.